This TCR beta chain was sequenced in a study of blood T cells in healthy people across ages. This clonotype showed up just a few times. Its cognate antigen is unknown. Study outcomes and limitations: Diversity estimates drawn from one million T cells were deemed underestimates. Long-lived donors carried more naive CD4+ cells and greater diversity than aged donors.

Trimming stripped 6 bases from V and 2 bases from J, with 9 bases between. Germline V CDR1 and CDR2: SNHLY, FYNNEI. CDR3 size: 13 residues. A second PCR, run for about 7 to 11 cycles, used a sample-barcoded 5' primer plus a J-beta primer mix. Every sample gave at least 2.5 million paired-end reads containing CDR3. In TCRdb, the 5' RACE reads were re-called with MiXCR into one record per CDR3 protein. The sample records 700,000 to 850,000 distinct CDR3 sequences, roughly 53% being singletons. The V gene is TRBV2, the J gene TRBJ2-3; possible D gene TRBD2, 5 bases. The sequence came from a man older than 75 in good health. The sequencing sample was made of blood. The CDR3 loop reads CASSPTNTDTQYF. DNA of the CDR3: TGTGCCAGCAGCCCGACTAACACAGATACGCAGTATTTT. The full variable domain, completed using reference TRBV2 and TRBJ2-3, is EPEVTQTPSHQVTQMGQEVILRCVPISNHLYFYWYRQILGQKVEFLVSFYNNEISEKSEIFDDQFSVERPDGSNFTLKIRSTKLEDSAMYFCASSPTNTDTQYFGPGTRLTVL.